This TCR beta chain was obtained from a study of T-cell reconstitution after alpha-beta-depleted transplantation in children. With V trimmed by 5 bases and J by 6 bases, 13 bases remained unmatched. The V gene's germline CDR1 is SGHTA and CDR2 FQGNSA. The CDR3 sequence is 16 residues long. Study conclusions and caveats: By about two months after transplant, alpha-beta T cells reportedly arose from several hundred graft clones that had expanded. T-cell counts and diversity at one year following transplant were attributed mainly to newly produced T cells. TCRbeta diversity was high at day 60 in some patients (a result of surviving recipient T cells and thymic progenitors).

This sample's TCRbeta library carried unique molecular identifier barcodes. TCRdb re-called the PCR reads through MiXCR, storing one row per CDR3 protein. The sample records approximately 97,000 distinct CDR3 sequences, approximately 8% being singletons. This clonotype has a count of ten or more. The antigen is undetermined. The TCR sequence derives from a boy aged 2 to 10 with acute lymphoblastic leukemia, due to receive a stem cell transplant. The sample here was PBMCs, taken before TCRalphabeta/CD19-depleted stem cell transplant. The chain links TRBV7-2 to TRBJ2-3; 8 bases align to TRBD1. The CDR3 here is CASSPNRGTGRDTQYF. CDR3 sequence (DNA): TGTGCCAGCAGCCCGAATCGGGGGACAGGAAGGGATACGCAGTATTTT.